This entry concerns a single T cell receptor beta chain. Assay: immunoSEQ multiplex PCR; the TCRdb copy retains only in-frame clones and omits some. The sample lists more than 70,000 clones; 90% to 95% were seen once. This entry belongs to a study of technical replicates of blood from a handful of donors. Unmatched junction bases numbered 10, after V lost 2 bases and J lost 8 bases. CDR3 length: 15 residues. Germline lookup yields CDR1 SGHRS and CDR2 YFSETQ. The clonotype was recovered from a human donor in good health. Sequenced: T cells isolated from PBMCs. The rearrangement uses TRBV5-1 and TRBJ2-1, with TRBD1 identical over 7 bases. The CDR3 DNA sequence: TGCGCCAGCAGCTTAACAACAGGGGAATGGGATGAGCAGTTCTTC. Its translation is CASSLTTGEWDEQFF.